The sequence of this T cell receptor (beta chain) was determined in a study of blood T cells in healthy people across ages. This CDR3 has 15 amino acids. Germline V gene data show CDR1 as LGHDT and CDR2 as YNNKEL (reference sequence). Trimming cost V 4 bases and J 2 bases, with 12 bases left between them. PCR was performed a second time for about 7 to 12 cycles using a sample-barcoded 5' primer and a J-beta primer mix. TCRdb fed the 5' RACE reads into MiXCR, producing one record per CDR3 protein. Of over a million distinct CDR3 sequences in the sample, 45% were seen once. The receptor was derived from a woman aged 55-69 years in good health. Sequenced sample: blood. V usage is TRBV3-1 and J usage is TRBJ2-1, with D uncertain. In nucleotides, the CDR3 is TGTGCCAGCAGCCTTCCAGACATTGCCTACAATGAGCAGTTCTTC. Translated: CASSLPDIAYNEQFF.